This passage covers 13 T cell receptor beta chains from one sample sequenced in a study of cytomegalovirus exposure and HLA in healthy donors. The PCR was carried out with 60 Vbeta primers and 13 Jbeta primers. Repertoires were generated with immunoSEQ multiplex PCR, while TCRdb's copy carries only in-frame clones and drops some. Its listing shows 150,000 or so clones. Sequencing input: PBMCs. The receptors derive from a woman aged 18-29 years in good health and CMV-seronegative.

V gene TRBV6-1 combines with J gene TRBJ2-3; no firm D call. CDR3 length: 13 amino acids. V lost 2 bases to trimming and J lost 1 base, with 4 bases between them. The germline V gene has CDR1 MNHNS and CDR2 SASEGT. CDR3 nucleotides: TGTGCCAGCAGTGAACTAGGCACAGATACGCAGTATTTT. It codes for CASSELGTDTQYF.

The V gene is TRBV19, the J gene TRBJ1-2; maybe TRBD1 (5 bases). The ends were cut back, 2 bases at V and 2 bases at J, with 9 bases in the middle. The CDR3 extends over 14 amino acids. Germline V gives CDR1 LNHDA, CDR2 SQIVND (reference sequence). CDR3 protein: CASSIQGLNYGYTF. The CDR3 nucleotides are TGTGCCAGTAGTATACAGGGCCTGAACTATGGCTACACCTTC.

The V gene is TRBV16, the J gene TRBJ1-2; D not certain. The CDR3 spans 14 residues. The V gene lost 0 bases and the J gene lost 4 bases, with 9 bases spanning the gap. CDR1 is KGHSY and CDR2 is FQNENV in the germline V gene. The CDR3 sequence is CASSQSQVRYGYTF. CDR3 bases: TGTGCCAGCAGCCAATCCCAGGTTCGCTATGGCTACACCTTC.

The chain is built from TRBV6-1 and TRBJ1-1; the D gene is possibly TRBD1 (5 bases). The CDR3 covers 14 residues. Germline-derived CDR1 and CDR2 are MNHNS and SASEGT. Trimming removed 3 bases at V and 4 bases at J, with 12 bases between. The CDR3 loop reads CASSDRAGSTEAFF. DNA of the CDR3: TGTGCCAGCAGTGACAGGGCGGGGAGCACTGAAGCTTTCTTT.

On this clone: The same CDR3 arises from other DNA sequences in this sample as well. The gene calls are TRBV5-1 and TRBJ2-2; 7 positions agree with TRBD1. Germline V gives CDR1 SGHRS, CDR2 YFSETQ. V lost 5 bases to trimming and J lost 5 bases; unmatched junction nucleotides: 12. The length of the CDR3 is 16 residues. CDR3 protein: CASRAYRGAETGELFF. CDR3 sequence (DNA): TGCGCCAGCAGGGCCTACAGGGGCGCGGAGACCGGGGAGCTGTTTTTT. Looking up the rest from reference TRBV5-1 and TRBJ2-2 gives the full variable domain: KAGVTQTPRYLIKTRGQQVTLSCSPISGHRSVSWYQQTPGQGLQFLFEYFSETQRNKGNFPGRFSGRQFSNSRSEMNVSTLELGDSALYLCASRAYRGAETGELFFGEGSRLTVL.

J is TRBJ2-5 and V is TRBV10-3, with D perhaps TRBD1 (6 bases). The V end lost 2 bases, the J end lost 5 bases, and 9 bases lay between the germline ends. Germline CDR1 ENHRY, CDR2 SYGVKD. This CDR3 contains 13 residues. CDR3 loop: CAISERQEETQYF. The CDR3 DNA sequence: TGTGCCATCAGTGAGAGACAGGAGGAGACCCAGTACTTC.

V is TRBV7-9 and J is TRBJ2-1; D ambiguous. V lost 5 bases and J 0 bases, leaving 11 bases between the germline ends. The germline gives CDR1 SEHNR, CDR2 FQNEAQ (reference sequence). This CDR3 region has 15 residues. DNA for the CDR3: TGTGCCAGCAGCCACGACTCGAGCTCCTACAATGAGCAGTTCTTC. The encoded protein is CASSHDSSSYNEQFF.

The chain couples TRBV10-2 to TRBJ2-6; 16 nucleotides align to TRBD2. The CDR3 is 24 amino acids. Per germline, CDR1 WSHSY and CDR2 SAAADI. With V trimmed by 2 bases and J by 1 base, 17 bases remained unmatched. CDR3 DNA sequence: TGCGCCAGCAGTGAGCCCCCCTTAGTGGGACTAGCGGGAGGGCCGGGATCTGGGGCCAACGTCCTGACTTTC. This encodes CASSEPPLVGLAGGPGSGANVLTF.

This chain connects TRBV6-1 to TRBJ2-3; 8 nucleotides agree with TRBD1. This CDR3 spans 14 amino acids. CDR1 and CDR2 (germline): MNHNS, SASEGT. V was pared by 3 bases and J by 1 base, with 0 bases of the junction left unmatched. The CDR3 DNA reads TGTGCCAGCAGTGACAGGGGGCGCACAGATACGCAGTATTTT. This translates into CASSDRGRTDTQYF.

The DNA of the CDR3 is TGTGCCATCAGTGATCCGACTAGCGGGAGGGCCGGTGAGCAGTTCTTC. Translation: CAISDPTSGRAGEQFF. The chain links TRBV10-3 to TRBJ2-1; 14 bases match TRBD2. Trimming took 3 bases from V and 9 from J; bases not matched to a gene: 7. CDR1 is ENHRY and CDR2 is SYGVKD in the germline V gene. This CDR3 region has 16 residues.

The chain is built from TRBV15 and TRBJ1-2; 10 nucleotides align to TRBD1. Germline-derived CDR1 and CDR2 are LNHNV and YYDKDF (reference sequence). J was trimmed by 2 bases and V by 7 bases; bases with no gene match: 4. This CDR3 is 14 amino acids long. CDR3 region: CATKTGQGNYGYTF. Written as DNA, the CDR3 is TGTGCCACCAAGACGGGACAGGGGAACTATGGCTACACCTTC.

This sequence joins TRBV5-1 and TRBJ1-3; maybe TRBD1 (6 bases). The CDR3 consists of 17 residues. The V gene lost 5 bases and the J gene lost 0 bases, with 18 bases spanning the gap. Germline V CDR1 and CDR2: SGHRS, YFSETQ. CDR3 in amino acids: CASSQHLTGSSGNTIYF. The DNA of the CDR3 is TGCGCCAGCAGTCAACACCTAACAGGGAGCTCTGGAAACACCATATATTTT.

V usage is TRBV5-6 and J usage is TRBJ1-6; possibly TRBD1 for D (5 bases). Trimming stripped 2 bases from V and 9 bases from J, with 12 bases between. This CDR3 has 14 amino acids. Germline CDR1 and CDR2: SGHDT and YYEEEE. CDR3 in amino acids: CASSFRDSFSPLHF. The CDR3 DNA reads as TGTGCCAGCAGCTTCAGGGACTCCTTTTCACCCCTCCACTTT. The variable domain in full, completed from reference TRBV5-6 and TRBJ1-6, reads DAGVTQSPTHLIKTRGQQVTLRCSPKSGHDTVSWYQQALGQGPQFIFQYYEEEERQRGNFPDRFSGHQFPNYSSELNVNALLLGDSALYLCASSFRDSFSPLHFGNGTRLTVT.